The rows below give T cell receptor beta chains drawn from one sample of a study of blood T cells in healthy people across ages. TCRdb redid the calling of the 5' RACE reads with MiXCR, one entry per CDR3 protein. The sample shows about 970,000 distinct CDR3 sequences, 51% of them seen only once. Sample: blood. Source of these receptors: a woman aged 55 to 70 in good health. Both conserved end residues are part of each CDR3. The order of the fields is V gene, J gene, clone size, D gene, CDR3 DNA, CDR3 protein. A D gene is named only where the DNA matches it firmly. The listing skips clone size in some rows; elsewhere it reads once, few, many or a size class.

TRBV5-8	TRBJ2-5	.	TRBD1	TGTGCCAGCAGCGGACAGGGGGGGTACCAAGAGACCCAGTACTTC	CASSGQGGYQETQYF
TRBV28	TRBJ2-7	.	.	TGTGCCAGCGAGTCGGTCGGCTACGAGCAGTACTTC	CASESVGYEQYF
TRBV3-1	TRBJ2-1	.	.	TGTGCCAGCAGCCAAGATCATGGCAATGAGCAGTTCTTC	CASSQDHGNEQFF
TRBV27	TRBJ2-7	.	TRBD2	TGTGCCAGCAGTTTCGGGGACTACCGCGGCGAGCAGTACTTC	CASSFGDYRGEQYF
TRBV12-3/TRBV12-4	TRBJ1-4	few	.	TGTGCCAGCAGTTTTAGGCGATCTAATGAAAAACTGTTTTTT	CASSFRRSNEKLFF
TRBV27	TRBJ2-1	.	TRBD2	TGTGCCGCCAAGTTAAGCGGGAGCTCCTACAATGAGCAGTTCTTC	CAAKLSGSSYNEQFF
TRBV11-2	TRBJ2-4	.	TRBD2	TGTGCCAGCAGCTTAAGGACTAGCGGGAACCTGAGTCGAAACATTCAGTACTTC	CASSLRTSGNLSRNIQYF
TRBV7-2	TRBJ2-5	.	TRBD1	TGTGCCAGCAGCTATAAAGGTGGGACAGGGAATTTGGAGACCCAGTACTTC	CASSYKGGTGNLETQYF
TRBV6-5	TRBJ2-5	.	TRBD2	TGTGCCAGCAGTTACGACCGGGGTCTAGCGGGAGGGAATGAGCAGTACTTC	CASSYDRGLAGGNEQYF
TRBV27	TRBJ1-2	.	.	TGTGCCAGCAGTTTATCCCCCTACTATGGCTACACCTTC	CASSLSPYYGYTF
TRBV30	TRBJ1-5	.	.	TGTGCCTGCGACGGTGGACGTGATCAGCCCCAGCATTTT	CACDGGRDQPQHF
TRBV7-2	TRBJ2-5	.	.	TGTGCCAGCAGCGTAGATGGGGGGACCGAGACCCAGTACTTC	CASSVDGGTETQYF
TRBV20-1	TRBJ2-7	.	.	TGCAGTGCTACCGCGGTTCGTGACGAGCAGTACTTC	CSATAVRDEQYF
TRBV20-1	TRBJ2-7	few	TRBD1	TGCAGTGCTAGAGTACCGGGACAGGGACCCTACGAGCAGTACTTC	CSARVPGQGPYEQYF
TRBV28	TRBJ2-2	.	.	TGTGCCAGCAGTTTAAGGGGTCGGGCGTCCGCTGGGGAGCTGTTTTTT	CASSLRGRASAGELFF
TRBV28	TRBJ1-2	.	.	TGTGCCAGCAGTTCCCCCGGGGTCACTGGCTACACCTTC	CASSSPGVTGYTF
TRBV10-3	TRBJ2-6	.	.	TGTGCCATCAATGGACATTCTGGGACCAACGTCCTGACTTTC	CAINGHSGTNVLTF
TRBV12-3/TRBV12-4	TRBJ2-3	once	TRBD2	TGTGCCAGCAGTGGGACTAGCGGGAGTAGTTTGGATACGCAGTATTTT	CASSGTSGSSLDTQYF
TRBV15	TRBJ2-1	.	TRBD1	TGTGCCACCAGCAGAGCAAACAGGGGCGGGGAGCAGTTCTTC	CATSRANRGGEQFF
TRBV11-3	TRBJ2-4	.	.	TGTGCCAGCAGCCCGGGGGACGGACCGCTAGCCAAAAACATTCAGTACTTC	CASSPGDGPLAKNIQYF
TRBV12-3/TRBV12-4	TRBJ2-3	.	.	TGTGCCAGCAGGAATCTAGCGAACACAGATACGCAGTATTTT	CASRNLANTDTQYF
TRBV21-1	TRBJ2-7	few	.	TGTGCCAGCACCCCTCCCTCCTACGAGCAGTACTTC	CASTPPSYEQYF
TRBV4-1	TRBJ2-3	.	TRBD2	TGCGCCAGCAGCCAAGGGGGACTAGGCAGGGATACGCAGTATTTT	CASSQGGLGRDTQYF
TRBV7-9	TRBJ2-1	few	.	TGTGCCAGCAGCTCTACCAATGAGCAGTTCTTC	CASSSTNEQFF
TRBV6-5	TRBJ2-7	.	.	TGTGCCAGCAGTTACGCCGAACCGGGGGTCTACGAGCAGTACTTC	CASSYAEPGVYEQYF
TRBV7-2	TRBJ2-2	once	.	TGTGCCAGTAGCTTAGATGGCAGCCGCAGAACCGGGGAGCTGTTTTTT	CASSLDGSRRTGELFF